The rows below give T cell receptor beta chains drawn from one sample of a study of identical twins. TCRdb re-called the 5' RACE reads through MiXCR, storing one row per CDR3 protein. The top ten clones hold approximately 0.5% of a sample with approximately 530,000 distinct CDR3 sequences, approximately 20% of them seen once. The sample was also linked to a second study, of yellow fever vaccine responses in identical twins.

Sequenced: CD4+ T cells sorted from blood. The receptors were sampled from a woman under 30 in good health. The CDR3 runs from the conserved cysteine through the conserved F or W. D genes are given only for firm matches. Size is omitted from some rows. Given values are once, few, many or a class for expanded clones.

TRBV5-1	TRBJ2-3	.	TRBD2	CASSFERGIDTQYF	TGCGCCAGCAGCTTCGAGCGGGGGATAGATACGCAGTATTTT
TRBV7-6	TRBJ2-3	.	TRBD1	CASSSRGQGAGDTQYF	TGTGCCAGCAGCTCCCGGGGACAGGGGGCAGGGGATACGCAGTATTTT
TRBV28	TRBJ2-5	few	.	CASSHHGGSETQYF	TGTGCCAGCAGTCACCATGGGGGTTCAGAGACCCAGTACTTC
TRBV12-3/TRBV12-4	TRBJ2-1	.	.	CASTPLAAAGNEQFF	TGTGCCAGCACTCCCTTAGCGGCCGCGGGCAATGAGCAGTTCTTC
TRBV3-1	TRBJ2-1	.	TRBD2	CASSRRLAGRSSSYNEQFF	TGTGCCAGCAGCCGGAGGCTAGCGGGCCGTAGTAGCTCCTACAATGAGCAGTTCTTC
TRBV10-1	TRBJ2-2	.	TRBD1	CASSRTRTGPTGELFF	TGCGCCAGCAGTCGCACAAGGACAGGGCCCACCGGGGAGCTGTTTTTT
TRBV5-6	TRBJ2-1	few	.	CASSLTGIREYEQFF	TGTGCCAGCAGCCTCACAGGGATAAGAGAATATGAGCAGTTCTTC
TRBV4-2	TRBJ2-1	.	.	CASSRGAGARNEQFF	TGTGCCAGCAGTAGGGGGGCGGGGGCGAGGAATGAGCAGTTCTTC
TRBV20-1	TRBJ1-3	many	.	CSASKTDRNTIYF	TGCAGTGCTAGCAAGACAGATAGAAACACCATATATTTT
TRBV27	TRBJ2-2	few	.	CASSLSSAVNTGELFF	TGTGCCAGCAGTTTGTCTAGCGCGGTGAACACCGGGGAGCTGTTTTTT
TRBV9	TRBJ1-4	.	.	CASSPGLSGIEKLFF	TGTGCCAGCAGCCCGGGGCTCAGTGGGATAGAAAAACTGTTTTTT
TRBV6-1	TRBJ2-1	few	.	CASSGASYNEQFF	TGTGCCAGCAGCGGGGCCTCCTACAATGAGCAGTTCTTC
TRBV5-1	TRBJ1-1	few	.	CASSPTRTMGTEAFF	TGCGCCAGCAGCCCAACCCGGACAATGGGCACTGAAGCTTTCTTT
TRBV12-3/TRBV12-4	TRBJ2-2	.	.	CASTIRVLPINTGELFF	TGTGCCAGCACCATACGGGTCCTCCCCATCAACACCGGGGAGCTGTTTTTT
TRBV7-7	TRBJ2-1	.	.	CASSLGGGANEQFF	TGTGCCAGCAGTTTAGGGGGAGGTGCTAATGAGCAGTTCTTC
TRBV7-9	TRBJ2-1	.	.	CASSLEGLATRNEQFF	TGTGCCAGCAGCTTAGAGGGGTTAGCGACTCGGAATGAGCAGTTCTTC
TRBV14	TRBJ1-1	few	.	CASSPLTRNTEAFF	TGTGCCAGCAGTCCGTTGACGAGGAACACTGAAGCTTTCTTT
TRBV2	TRBJ2-4	few	TRBD2	CASRGSPVAGGSKNIQYF	TGTGCCAGCAGGGGATCCCCAGTGGCGGGAGGTTCCAAAAACATTCAGTACTTC
TRBV3-1	TRBJ2-2	many	.	CASSPPGPNTGELFF	TGTGCCAGCAGCCCCCCAGGGCCGAACACCGGGGAGCTGTTTTTT
TRBV6-4	TRBJ2-2	few	TRBD1	CASGTPAHLQDRVRGTTGELFF	TGTGCCAGCGGGACCCCAGCACACCTCCAGGACAGGGTCAGAGGGACAACCGGGGAGCTGTTTTTT
TRBV20-1	TRBJ2-2	.	.	CSARLSGPINTGELFF	TGCAGTGCTAGACTATCTGGACCAATAAACACCGGGGAGCTGTTTTTT
TRBV10-3	TRBJ2-5	once	.	CAISVSAVSIQETQYF	TGTGCCATCAGTGTATCGGCAGTGTCCATCCAAGAGACCCAGTACTTC
TRBV10-3	TRBJ2-1	few	TRBD2	CATMGSGRALTYNEQFF	TGTGCCACCATGGGTAGCGGGAGGGCCCTCACCTACAATGAGCAGTTCTTC
TRBV7-6	TRBJ2-1	.	.	CASSPQQRVINEQFF	TGTGCCAGCAGCCCCCAACAGCGGGTCATCAATGAGCAGTTCTTC
TRBV20-1	TRBJ2-2	.	TRBD2	CSTSGNTGELFF	TGCAGCACTAGCGGTAACACCGGGGAGCTGTTTTTT
TRBV3-1	TRBJ2-7	.	.	CASSHSPVGKRTTYEQYF	TGTGCCAGCAGCCACTCCCCGGTGGGGAAGCGGACGACCTACGAGCAGTACTTC
TRBV7-9	TRBJ1-5	.	.	CASSLGFNQPQHF	TGTGCCAGCAGCCTGGGGTTCAATCAGCCCCAGCATTTT
TRBV24-1	TRBJ2-5	few	.	CATRQGLQETQYF	TGTGCCACCAGGCAGGGGTTACAAGAGACCCAGTACTTC
TRBV5-5	TRBJ1-1	.	.	CASSYQTADGGAFF	TGTGCCAGCAGCTATCAGACAGCGGACGGGGGAGCTTTCTTT
TRBV20-1	TRBJ1-2	few	.	CSAPGSNYGYTF	TGCAGTGCTCCGGGATCTAACTATGGCTACACCTTC
TRBV6-5	TRBJ2-2	few	.	CASSYSSGFTGELFF	TGTGCCAGCAGTTACTCTTCCGGGTTCACCGGGGAGCTGTTTTTT
TRBV28	TRBJ2-3	.	TRBD2	CASSLTSGGGDTQYF	TGTGCCAGCAGCCTAACTAGCGGAGGTGGAGATACGCAGTATTTT
TRBV12-3/TRBV12-4	TRBJ1-2	many	.	CASSFYYGYTF	TGTGCCAGCAGTTTTTACTATGGCTACACCTTC
TRBV4-1	TRBJ2-5	.	.	CASSTRYWETQYF	TGCGCCAGCAGCACTAGGTACTGGGAGACCCAGTACTTC
TRBV7-9	TRBJ1-1	few	TRBD1	CASSSWTGNTEAFF	TGTGCCAGCAGCTCTTGGACAGGGAACACTGAAGCTTTCTTT
TRBV20-1	TRBJ2-2	few	.	CSATTGKGTGELFF	TGCAGTGCCACCACAGGGAAAGGGACCGGGGAGCTGTTTTTT
TRBV6-1	TRBJ2-7	.	.	CASREGRGGDEQYF	TGTGCCAGCAGGGAGGGTCGTGGGGGCGACGAGCAGTACTTC
TRBV19	TRBJ2-2	.	.	CASSRASGLTGELFF	TGTGCCAGTAGTAGGGCGTCGGGGTTGACCGGGGAGCTGTTTTTT
TRBV12-3/TRBV12-4	TRBJ2-3	few	.	CASRPQGGDADTQYF	TGTGCCAGCAGACCACAGGGGGGGGACGCAGATACGCAGTATTTT
TRBV4-2	TRBJ2-1	once	.	CASSTRPVGGNEQFF	TGTGCCAGCAGCACACGGCCGGTTGGGGGCAATGAGCAGTTCTTC
TRBV20-1	TRBJ2-4	.	.	CSARRQVSLLNIQYF	TGCAGTGCCCGTAGACAGGTCTCCCTCTTGAACATTCAGTACTTC
TRBV9	TRBJ1-1	.	.	CASRKMNTEAFF	TGTGCCAGCAGGAAAATGAACACTGAAGCTTTCTTT
TRBV3-1	TRBJ2-1	.	TRBD2	CASSQVAGGNEQFF	TGTGCCAGCAGCCAAGTGGCGGGAGGCAATGAGCAGTTCTTC
TRBV5-1	TRBJ2-2	few	.	CASSSHSPRNTGELFF	TGCGCCAGCAGCTCACACTCACCTCGAAACACCGGGGAGCTGTTTTTT
TRBV4-2	TRBJ2-5	few	.	CASSRGVLPRETQYF	TGTGCCAGCAGCCGTGGGGTACTACCAAGAGAGACCCAGTACTTC
TRBV11-2	TRBJ1-2	.	TRBD1	CASTPPNRGDYGYTF	TGTGCCAGCACGCCTCCCAACAGGGGTGACTATGGCTACACCTTC
TRBV18	TRBJ1-6	.	.	CASSPGVASPLHF	TGTGCCAGCTCACCAGGGGTTGCTTCACCCCTCCACTTT
TRBV20-1	TRBJ2-1	.	.	CSARDWARGSGFDEQFF	TGCAGTGCTAGAGATTGGGCCCGAGGTTCGGGGTTCGATGAGCAGTTCTTC
TRBV29-1	TRBJ2-1	.	.	CSGLALVYNEQFF	TGCAGCGGATTAGCGCTGGTCTACAATGAGCAGTTCTTC
TRBV29-1	TRBJ2-7	.	.	CSATTLKTGRRTGRVEQYF	TGCAGCGCTACGACCCTCAAGACAGGAAGACGGACTGGACGTGTCGAGCAGTACTTC
TRBV12-3/TRBV12-4	TRBJ1-1	few	.	CASSFPSAGPLDTEAFF	TGTGCCAGCAGTTTCCCCAGCGCGGGGCCCTTGGACACTGAAGCTTTCTTT
TRBV6-1	TRBJ2-1	.	TRBD2	CASASGRASNEQFF	TGTGCCAGCGCTAGCGGGAGGGCCAGCAATGAGCAGTTCTTC
TRBV7-3	TRBJ2-2	.	TRBD2	CASAREGLATGELFF	TGTGCCAGCGCACGGGAGGGCTTGGCCACCGGGGAGCTGTTTTTT
TRBV11-2	TRBJ1-1	.	.	CASSLTSVNTEAFF	TGTGCCAGCAGCTTAACATCAGTGAACACTGAAGCTTTCTTT
TRBV5-1	TRBJ2-2	.	.	CASRPTWTVNTGELFF	TGCGCCAGCAGACCTACCTGGACAGTGAACACCGGGGAGCTGTTTTTT
TRBV10-3	TRBJ2-3	.	TRBD2	CAISELGGGTDTQYF	TGTGCCATCAGTGAGTTAGGCGGGGGGACAGATACGCAGTATTTT
TRBV4-1	TRBJ2-3	.	.	CASSQAGSSTDTQYF	TGCGCCAGCAGCCAAGCCGGATCTAGCACAGATACGCAGTATTTT
TRBV20-1	TRBJ2-3	.	TRBD2	CSARDWGRLAGEGTDTQYF	TGCAGTGCTAGAGATTGGGGGCGACTAGCGGGAGAGGGCACAGATACGCAGTATTTT
TRBV21-1	TRBJ2-7	.	.	CASSLKESYSYEQYF	TGTGCCAGCAGTCTCAAAGAAAGTTACAGCTACGAGCAGTACTTC
TRBV10-3	TRBJ2-5	few	.	CAISESSSGTQYF	TGTGCCATCAGTGAGTCTTCTTCCGGGACCCAGTACTTC